The 10 T cell receptor beta chains presented below share a single source sample, sequenced in a study of regulatory T cells in long-lasting Graves disease (dated by TCRdb to the early 2020s). The intended sense of this specimen's time point label: newly diagnosed GD, antithyroid drugs for less than 3 months. RNA was extracted from PBMCs in TRIzol for both TCR sequencing and RNA sequencing. The library relied on multiplex PCR. Sequenced using an Illumina HiSeq 4000. iRepertoire HTBI primers and Arm-PCR amplification of CDR3 regions were used to construct TCR beta libraries. The public sequencing data were trimmed at Q25 with fastp and processed into clonotypes with MiXCR by TCRdb, which kept only in-frame beta chains. Every entry covers one CDR3 protein and lists the most common genes and DNA from its rows. For this sample the table gives roughly 560,000 distinct CDR3 sequences, of which around 12% were detected only once. Around 9.3% of the sample comes from the top ten.

This same sample was also taken into another study, of T cells in Graves' hyperthyroidism and ophthalmopathy.

The starting material was peripheral blood mononuclear cells (PBMCs), obtained at new diagnosis, from a patient treated with antithyroid drugs. These receptors originate from a woman under 40 with Graves disease. Donor details come from another sample of the same person, matched by shared clones.

V is TRBV9 and J is TRBJ2-1, with 9 bases lining up with TRBD2. The V gene end was trimmed by 0 bases and the J gene end by 7 bases; junction bases not matched to a gene: 8. Looked up from germline, CDR1 is SGDLS and CDR2 is YYNGEE. CDR3 length: 16 amino acids. CDR3 sequence: CASSVDPAGGWNEQFF. The CDR3 nucleotides read TGTGCCAGCAGCGTAGATCCAGCGGGAGGTTGGAATGAGCAGTTCTTC.

The chain recombines TRBV2 with TRBJ2-1, with 11 bases aligning to TRBD2. V was clipped by 6 bases and J by 2 bases; unmatched bases: 3. Germline CDR1 and CDR2: SNHLY and FYNNEI. The CDR3 runs to 15 residues. CDR3 sequence reads: CASRAGLAAYNEQFF. CDR3 bases: TGTGCCAGCAGAGCGGGACTAGCGGCCTACAATGAGCAGTTCTTC.

This rearrangement joins TRBV14 to TRBJ2-2, with a tentative D call TRBD1 (6 bases). Germline lookup yields CDR1 SGHDN and CDR2 FVKESK. The V end was cut by 0 bases, the J end by 4 bases, with 12 bases between. The CDR3 is 16 amino acids. CDR3 in amino acids: CASSQDWGQGTGELFF. The CDR3 DNA reads TGTGCCAGCAGCCAAGACTGGGGGCAAGGCACCGGGGAGCTGTTTTTT.

This clonotype was recorded at least ten times. The rearrangement links TRBV28 to TRBJ2-5; 14 bases are a match to TRBD2. Germline-derived CDR1 and CDR2 are MDHEN and SYDVKM. The CDR3 length is 16 residues. V was pared by 2 bases and J by 5 bases, with 4 bases of the junction left unmatched. The CDR3 loop reads CASSLRGLAGVETQYF. The CDR3 DNA follows: TGTGCCAGCAGTTTACGGGGACTAGCGGGAGTTGAGACCCAGTACTTC.

Ten or more counts support this clonotype. The rearrangement joins TRBV11-2 to TRBJ1-2; D remains ambiguous. V was cut by 5 bases and J by 3 bases, with 16 bases left in between. This CDR3 region has 15 residues. Germline V gives CDR1 SGHAT, CDR2 FQNNGV. The CDR3 DNA follows: TGTGCCAGCAGCCCACGTCTTGAATGGGACTATGGCTACACCTTC. As protein: CASSPRLEWDYGYTF.

The sample holds a few counts of this clonotype. The V and J genes are TRBV9 and TRBJ2-7; 8 nucleotides align to TRBD2. The CDR3 runs to 14 residues. V lost 2 bases and J lost 1; bases outside the gene matches: 2. Looked up from germline, CDR1 is SGDLS and CDR2 is YYNGEE. CDR3 sequence: CASSVTSASYEQYF. In DNA, the CDR3 is TGTGCCAGCAGCGTGACTAGCGCTTCCTACGAGCAGTACTTC.

This clonotype has more than one count but fewer than ten. In DNA form, the CDR3 reads TGTGCCAGCAGCACCCGACTAGCGGGAGAGTCCTACAATGAGCAGTTCTTC. Amino acid sequence: CASSTRLAGESYNEQFF. The chain links TRBV9 to TRBJ2-1; TRBD2 agrees at 12 bases. V trimming: 4 bases; J trimming: 1 base; junction bases outside the gene matches: 6. The germline gives CDR1 SGDLS, CDR2 YYNGEE. This CDR3 spans 17 amino acids.

The sample holds many counts of this clonotype. The CDR3 sequence: CASMSGLVPYEQYF. CDR3 bases: TGTGCCAGCATGAGCGGCCTGGTCCCCTACGAGCAGTACTTC. The chain employs TRBV27 and TRBJ2-7, with D tentatively TRBD2 (5 bases). Germline V gene data show CDR1 as MNHEY and CDR2 as SMNVEV (reference sequence). Trimming removed 7 bases at V and 2 bases at J, with 15 bases between. The CDR3 contains 14 residues.

The chain uses TRBV2 and TRBJ2-2; TRBD2 is a possible D gene (6 bases). In germline, CDR1 is SNHLY, CDR2 FYNNEI. The CDR3 consists of 14 residues. The V end lost 6 bases, the J end lost 7 bases, and 15 bases lay between the germline ends. The CDR3 DNA reads TGTGCCAGCAGCTTAGTCAGGGAGGACGGGGAGCTGTTTTTT. This gives the protein CASSLVREDGELFF.

This clonotype has ten or more counts. The CDR3 loop reads CASSWRNTGELFF. CDR3 DNA sequence: TGTGCCAGCAGTTGGAGGAACACCGGGGAGCTGTTTTTT. The V gene is TRBV6-9, the J gene TRBJ2-2; D is unresolved. The CDR3 length is 13 residues. Germline CDR1 and CDR2: MNHGY and SVAAGI. V lost 4 bases and J 1 base, leaving 4 bases between the germline ends.